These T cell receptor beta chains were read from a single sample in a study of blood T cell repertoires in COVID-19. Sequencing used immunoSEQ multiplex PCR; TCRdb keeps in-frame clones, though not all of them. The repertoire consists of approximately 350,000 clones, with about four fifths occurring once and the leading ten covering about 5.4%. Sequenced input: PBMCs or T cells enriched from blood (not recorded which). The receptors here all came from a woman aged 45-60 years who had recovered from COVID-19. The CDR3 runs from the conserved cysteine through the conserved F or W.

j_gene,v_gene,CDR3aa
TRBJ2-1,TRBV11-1,CASSKAGSMGNEQFF
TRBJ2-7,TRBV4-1,CASSQDRAGGSYEQYF
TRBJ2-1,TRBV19,CASTHKRGGRNEQFF
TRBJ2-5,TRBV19,CASSAGGLLETQYF
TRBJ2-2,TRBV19,CASSLEHAGANTGELFF
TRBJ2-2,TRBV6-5,CASSRALGAGELFF
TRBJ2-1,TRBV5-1,CASSPDNEQFF
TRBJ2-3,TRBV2,CASSELLASDTQYF
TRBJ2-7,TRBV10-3,CAISGYSGNYEQYF
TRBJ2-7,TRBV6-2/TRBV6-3,CASSYLLTGRYDEQYF
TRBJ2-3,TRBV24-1,CATSDTPGQGTDTQYF
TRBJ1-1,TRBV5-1,CASSLMTANTEAFF
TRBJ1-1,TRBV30,CAWSGDQGATEAFF
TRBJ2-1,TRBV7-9,CASSLETGGFHNEQFF
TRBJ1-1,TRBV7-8,CASSLEAAKDILWLSVTEAFF
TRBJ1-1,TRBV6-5,CASSSRGGPTEAFF
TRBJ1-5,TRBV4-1,CASSQGQGMNQPQHF
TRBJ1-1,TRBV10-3,CAITWGENTEAFF
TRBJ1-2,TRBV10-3,CAIRAGQGGSSGYTF
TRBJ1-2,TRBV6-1,CASSEPGGTNGYTF
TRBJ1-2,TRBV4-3,CASSQSIGGRYTF
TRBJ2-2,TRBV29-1,CSASPTSAGELFF
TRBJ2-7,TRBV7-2,CASLGNSGRRYEQYF
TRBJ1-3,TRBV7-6,CASSEFIDRASGNTIYF
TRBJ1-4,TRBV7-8,CASSPDRGDEKLFF
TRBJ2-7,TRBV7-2,CASSLAGGSNEQYF
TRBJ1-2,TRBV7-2,CASSLGGQGTYGYTF
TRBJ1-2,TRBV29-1,CSVDQTGYGYTF
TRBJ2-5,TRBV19,CASNEGGGAETQYF
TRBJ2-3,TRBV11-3,CASSGNPPHTDTQYF
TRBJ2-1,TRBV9,CASSVAGGGIRNEQFF
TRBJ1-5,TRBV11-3,CASSHRGNQPQHF
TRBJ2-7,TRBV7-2,CASSLPGSYEQYF
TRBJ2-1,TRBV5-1,CASSQTAILASSSYNEQFF
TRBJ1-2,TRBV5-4,CASSFVTGGNYGYTF
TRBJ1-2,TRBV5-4,CASSLLGGVNYGYTF
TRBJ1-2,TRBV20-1,CSARDYNGYTF
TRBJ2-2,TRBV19,CASSLGTGDTGELFF
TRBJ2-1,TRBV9,CASSVNSGSYNEQFF
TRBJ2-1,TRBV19,CASSSSVGLYNEQFF
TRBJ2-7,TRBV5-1,CASSRGLAGTRSSYEQYF
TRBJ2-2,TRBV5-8,CASPPPGQGAGELFF
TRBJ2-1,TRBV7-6,CASSPRGGGSYNEQFF
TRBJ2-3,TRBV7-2,CASSPGTFSTDTQYF
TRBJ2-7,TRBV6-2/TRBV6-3,CASSLRSSVLGTYEQYF
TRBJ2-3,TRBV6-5,CASTVLGDTQYF
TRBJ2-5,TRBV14,CASSHRLAGGGETQYF
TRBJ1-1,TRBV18,CASSLRGRNTEAFF
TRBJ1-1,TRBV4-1,CASSRLGQGEGAEAFF
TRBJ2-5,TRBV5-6,CASSLRTGRETQYF
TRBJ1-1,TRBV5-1,CASSFDNRVQAFF